This T cell receptor (beta chain) was obtained from a study of technical replicates of blood from several donors. CDR1 and CDR2 (germline): MNHEY, SMNVEV (reference sequence). Trimming at V came to 5 bases and at J to 6 bases, leaving 7 bases not matched to a gene. This CDR3 contains 14 residues. Profiling relied on immunoSEQ multiplex PCR, and the TCRdb table lists in-frame clones only, not all of them. Of more than 65,000 clones listed, approximately 97% are singletons. The source of this sequence is a human donor in good health. The source material was T cells isolated from PBMCs. The chain joins TRBV27 to TRBJ2-3; 8 positions agree with TRBD2. CDR3 sequence reads: CASSGRGEGDTQYF. DNA of the CDR3: TGTGCCAGCAGTGGGCGGGGGGAAGGGGATACGCAGTATTTT.